This T cell receptor (beta chain) was identified in a study of PD-1 blockade in classical Hodgkin lymphoma. Study-wide results and caveats: What caused the repertoire differences, perhaps disease activity or prior therapy, remains undefined.

Worth noting for this clone: The antigen is undetermined.

Germline-derived CDR1 and CDR2 are MDHEN and SYDVKM. Trimming removed 6 bases from V and 0 bases from J; junction bases left unmatched: 8. The CDR3 runs 15 residues. Following autologous stem cell transplantation, relapse occurred in every patient, and exposure to brentuximab vedotin varied. Here immunoSEQ multiplex PCR was the method, and the copy in TCRdb shows in-frame clones only, minus some. The profile shows tens of thousands of clones, approximately 89% of them singletons. This chain links TRBV28 with TRBJ2-7; 7 bases line up with TRBD1. The sequences come from peripheral blood mononuclear cells (PBMCs), collected before the second cycle of nivolumab. The receptor comes from a human donor with classical Hodgkin lymphoma. CDR3 nucleotide sequence: TGTGCCAGCAGACAGACCGGGACAGACTCCTACGAGCAGTACTTC. It is translated as CASRQTGTDSYEQYF.